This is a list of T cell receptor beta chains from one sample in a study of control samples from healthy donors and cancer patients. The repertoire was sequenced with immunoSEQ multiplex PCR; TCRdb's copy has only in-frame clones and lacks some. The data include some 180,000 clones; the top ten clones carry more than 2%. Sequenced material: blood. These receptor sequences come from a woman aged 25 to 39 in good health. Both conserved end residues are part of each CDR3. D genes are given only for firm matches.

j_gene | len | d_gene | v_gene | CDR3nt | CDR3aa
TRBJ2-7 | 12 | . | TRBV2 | TGTGCCATCTCAGACAGAGTCTACGAGCAGTACTTC | CAISDRVYEQYF
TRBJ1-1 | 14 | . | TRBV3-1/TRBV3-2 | TGTGCCAGCAGCCAAGTCCAGGTGAACACTGAAGCTTTCTTT | CASSQVQVNTEAFF
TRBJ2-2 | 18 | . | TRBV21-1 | TGTGCCAGCAGCAAATGTCCCCCAGGACTAGCCAGGACCGGGGAGCTGTTTTTT | CASSKCPPGLARTGELFF
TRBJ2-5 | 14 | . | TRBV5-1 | TGCGCCAGCAGCTTGGTAGGGGGAGAAGAGACCCAGTACTTC | CASSLVGGEETQYF
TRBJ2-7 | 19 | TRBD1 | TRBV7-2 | TGTGCCAGCAGCTTAGTCTGGACAGGGGCAAAAAGTCTTACCTACGAGCAGTACTTC | CASSLVWTGAKSLTYEQYF
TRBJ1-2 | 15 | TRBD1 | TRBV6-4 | TGTGCCAGCAGTGACTCGCTAAGGGGGCGAGCTGGCTACACCTTC | CASSDSLRGRAGYTF
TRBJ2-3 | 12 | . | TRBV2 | TGTGCCAGCACTACAGGGACGGATACGCAGTATTTT | CASTTGTDTQYF
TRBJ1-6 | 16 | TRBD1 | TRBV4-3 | TGCGCCAGCAGCCAACGGGGACAGGGGGCCAATTCACCCCTCCACTTT | CASSQRGQGANSPLHF
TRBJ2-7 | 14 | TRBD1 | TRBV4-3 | TGCGCCAGCAGCCAGGGGACAGGAACCTACGAGCAGTACTTC | CASSQGTGTYEQYF
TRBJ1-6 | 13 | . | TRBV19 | TGTGCCAGTAGTATGAGGACCCCCTCACCCCTCCACTTT | CASSMRTPSPLHF
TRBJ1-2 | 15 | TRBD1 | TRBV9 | TGTGCCAGCAGCGGGGTGGGACAGGGGCCGAAGGGCTACACCTTC | CASSGVGQGPKGYTF
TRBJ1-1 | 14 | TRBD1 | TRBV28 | TGTGCCAGCAGTCCGGGACAGTGGAACACTGAAGCTTTCTTT | CASSPGQWNTEAFF
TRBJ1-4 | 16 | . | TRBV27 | TGTGCCAGCAGTCCCATATTCGAAAATAGCTATGAAAAACTGTTTTTT | CASSPIFENSYEKLFF
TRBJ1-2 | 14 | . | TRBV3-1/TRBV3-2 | TGTGCCAGCAGCCAAGATTCGCGGGGGTATGGCTACACCTTC | CASSQDSRGYGYTF
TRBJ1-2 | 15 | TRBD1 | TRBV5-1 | TGCGCCAGCAGCGAATCCGGGACAGGGGCCTATGGCTACACCTTC | CASSESGTGAYGYTF
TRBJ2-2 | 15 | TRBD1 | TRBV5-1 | TGCGCCAGCAGCTTGGATAGGGGGCGCCCCGGGGAGCTGTTTTTT | CASSLDRGRPGELFF
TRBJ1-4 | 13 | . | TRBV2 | TGTGCCAGCCGAGGAGGGCATGGAGAAAAACTGTTTTTT | CASRGGHGEKLFF
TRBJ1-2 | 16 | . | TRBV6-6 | TGTGCCAGCAGTTACGACAGGACAAAAGCTAACTATGGCTACACCTTC | CASSYDRTKANYGYTF
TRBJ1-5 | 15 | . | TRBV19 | TGTGCCAGTAGCAGCGATAGACTGGGCAATCAGCCCCAGCATTTT | CASSSDRLGNQPQHF
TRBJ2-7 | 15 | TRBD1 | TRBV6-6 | TGTGCCAGCAGGTCACGGGACAGGGGTGTCTACGAGCAGTACTTC | CASRSRDRGVYEQYF
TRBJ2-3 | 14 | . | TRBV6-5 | TGTGCCAGCAGTTACTCGAGGGCGACAGATACGCAGTATTTT | CASSYSRATDTQYF
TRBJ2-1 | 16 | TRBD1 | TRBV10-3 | TGTGCCATCAGTGAGTCAGACAGGGGGCGCGGATATGAGCAGTTCTTC | CAISESDRGRGYEQFF
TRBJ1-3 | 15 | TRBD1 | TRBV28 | TGTGCCAGCAGTTCCCCAGGACAGGAAGGAAACACCATATATTTT | CASSSPGQEGNTIYF
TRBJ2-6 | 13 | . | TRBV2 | TGTGCCAGCAAAGGGACTGGGGCCAACGTCCTGACTTTC | CASKGTGANVLTF
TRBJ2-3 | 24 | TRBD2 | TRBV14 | TGTGCCAGCAGCCAAGATTCGCCTTTTGACAGGATGAAAGCGGGGGGCAAACGCACAGATACGCAGTATTTT | CASSQDSPFDRMKAGGKRTDTQYF
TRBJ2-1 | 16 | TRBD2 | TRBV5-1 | TGCGCCAGCACCACGGGAGGGACTAGCGGGGGTTATGAGCAGTTCTTC | CASTTGGTSGGYEQFF
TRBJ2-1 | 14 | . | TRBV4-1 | TGCGCCAGCAGCCAAGATCCTAGCATCTATGAGCAGTTCTTC | CASSQDPSIYEQFF
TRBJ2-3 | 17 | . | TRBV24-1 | TGTGCCACCAGTGATTTGGGAGGGAAAACTGGCACAGATACGCAGTATTTT | CATSDLGGKTGTDTQYF
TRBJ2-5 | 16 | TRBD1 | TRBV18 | TGTGCCAGCTCACCAAGTTCCGGGACAGGGGGGCAGACCCAGTACTTC | CASSPSSGTGGQTQYF
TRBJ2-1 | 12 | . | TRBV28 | TGTGCCAGCAGTTTATTAGGATTAGCGCAGTTCTTC | CASSLLGLAQFF
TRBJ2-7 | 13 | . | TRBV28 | TGTGCCTCCCAAACCGGGGGGCTGAACGAGCAGTACTTC | CASQTGGLNEQYF
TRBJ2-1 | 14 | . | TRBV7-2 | TGTGCCAGCAGTTTTACAGGGTACCTCAATGAGCAGTTCTTC | CASSFTGYLNEQFF
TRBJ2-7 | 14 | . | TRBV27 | TGTGCCAGCAGTCCGAGGAGCGACGGCTACGGGCAGTACTTC | CASSPRSDGYGQYF
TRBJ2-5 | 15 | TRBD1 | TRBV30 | TGTGCCTGGAGTGTAGGGGACAGGGGGACAGAGACCCAGTACTTC | CAWSVGDRGTETQYF
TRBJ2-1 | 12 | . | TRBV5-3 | TGTGCCAGAAGCTTTGGGAAGATTGAGCAGTTCTTC | CARSFGKIEQFF
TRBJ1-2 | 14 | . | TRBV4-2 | TGTGCCAGCAGCCAAGGAAGAAACAACTATGGCTACACCTTC | CASSQGRNNYGYTF